The next 20 T cell receptor beta chains were all read from a single sample in a study of shared clonotypes between healthy human individuals. Measured with immunoSEQ multiplex PCR; TCRdb has only the in-frame clones, and not every one. In the table there are some 1 million clones, about 77% of which are singletons. Input material: memory CD4+ T cells sorted from blood. Subset in this sample: CD45RA-negative fraction. The source of these receptors is a man between 18 and 29 years old in good health.

The V gene is TRBV5-6, the J gene TRBJ1-2; D is unresolved. Trimming took 3 bases from V and 6 from J, leaving 6 bases between them. Germline V gives CDR1 SGHDT, CDR2 YYEEEE. The CDR3 runs 11 residues. The CDR3 sequence is CASSSEDGYTF. The CDR3 DNA sequence: TGTGCCAGCAGCTCCGAGGATGGCTACACCTTC. Complete variable domain (other parts from reference TRBV5-6 and TRBJ1-2): DAGVTQSPTHLIKTRGQQVTLRCSPKSGHDTVSWYQQALGQGPQFIFQYYEEEERQRGNFPDRFSGHQFPNYSSELNVNALLLGDSALYLCASSSEDGYTFGSGTRLTVV.

The chain recombines TRBV6-1 with TRBJ2-7; 7 positions agree with TRBD2. Per germline, CDR1 MNHNS and CDR2 SASEGT. This CDR3 spans 14 amino acids. J was trimmed by 2 bases and V by 4 bases; bases with no gene match: 5. This chain's CDR3 is CASSGLGGAYEQYF. As DNA, the CDR3 is TGTGCCAGCAGTGGCTTGGGGGGGGCCTACGAGCAGTACTTC.

The chain is built from TRBV4-3 and TRBJ2-1; 12 nucleotides align to TRBD2. J gave up 1 base and V 0 bases, and 10 bases lay outside the gene matches. Germline lookup yields CDR1 LGHNA and CDR2 YSLEER. The CDR3 totals 20 residues. This chain's CDR3 is CASSQDRAGTSGRSYNEQFF. CDR3 coding DNA: TGCGCCAGCAGCCAAGATCGGGCAGGCACTAGCGGGAGGTCCTACAATGAGCAGTTCTTC.

The chain combines TRBV5-1 with TRBJ2-3, with D perhaps being TRBD1 or TRBD2 (5 bases each). Germline lookup yields CDR1 SGHRS and CDR2 YFSETQ. The CDR3 is made up of 15 amino acids. V was shortened by 1 base and J by 2 bases, with 11 bases between the two germline ends. Here the CDR3 reads CASSLQGPATDTQYF. Written as DNA, the CDR3 is TGCGCCAGCAGCTTGCAGGGACCAGCCACAGATACGCAGTATTTT.

The chain couples TRBV5-6 to TRBJ2-7; the D gene could be TRBD1 or TRBD2 (6 bases each). Germline CDR1 SGHDT, CDR2 YYEEEE. The CDR3 length is 15 residues. V shed 2 bases and J shed 7 bases, with 19 bases lying between them. CDR3 sequence: CASSFTMGGQKEQYF. The CDR3 coding sequence is TGTGCCAGCAGCTTCACTATGGGAGGACAGAAGGAGCAGTACTTC.

This rearrangement joins TRBV11-3 to TRBJ2-1; no clear D gene. Trimming removed 1 base from V and 8 bases from J, with 9 bases in between. Germline V gives CDR1 SGHNT, CDR2 YENEEA. The CDR3 loop spans 13 amino acids. CDR3 sequence reads: CASSLVDDHEQFF. The CDR3 DNA reads as TGTGCCAGCAGCTTAGTCGACGACCATGAGCAGTTCTTC.

CDR3 sequence: CASSLKTDYEQYF. CDR3 bases: TGTGCCAGCAGTTTAAAGACTGACTACGAGCAGTACTTC. The chain combines TRBV6-1 with TRBJ2-7, with D unresolved. Germline assignment: CDR1 MNHNS and CDR2 SASEGT. Trimming removed 5 bases at V and 3 bases at J, with 11 bases between. The CDR3 runs 13 residues.

Here the CDR3 DNA reads TGTGCCAGCAGCTTAGATTCCCAGGGTCAGCCCCAGCATTTT. Its protein product is CASSLDSQGQPQHF. V gene TRBV11-2 combines with J gene TRBJ1-5; possibly TRBD1 for D (5 bases). This CDR3 contains 14 residues. Germline V CDR1 and CDR2: SGHAT, FQNNGV. V lost 0 bases and J lost 6, with 9 bases in between.

Ten or more counts support this clone. The chain recombines TRBV14 with TRBJ2-5; D is ambiguous. Germline CDR1 SGHDN, CDR2 FVKESK. V was pared by 4 bases and J by 5 bases, with 11 bases between. This CDR3 spans 13 amino acids. CDR3 in amino acids: CASSRISWETQYF. CDR3 coding DNA: TGTGCCAGCAGCCGTATTAGTTGGGAGACCCAGTACTTC.

Points on this clone: Other DNA variants within this sample encode the same CDR3. The chain couples TRBV6-5 to TRBJ2-1; D may match TRBD1 or TRBD2 (6 bases each). Looked up from germline, CDR1 is MNHEY and CDR2 is SVGAGI. V dropped 8 bases and J dropped 2 bases, with 10 bases sitting between them. The CDR3 consists of 13 residues. CDR3 in amino acids: CASSRGAYNEQFF. The CDR3 nucleotides are TGTGCCAGCTCAAGGGGGGCCTACAATGAGCAGTTCTTC.

This chain joins TRBV19 and TRBJ1-5; D is unresolved. The V and J ends lost 6 bases and 7 bases respectively, with 19 bases between them. The CDR3 loop spans 15 amino acids. Germline V gene data show CDR1 as LNHDA and CDR2 as SQIVND (reference sequence). The CDR3 protein is CASSSRQRPGQPQHF. As DNA, the CDR3 is TGTGCCAGTAGCAGCAGACAACGCCCTGGGCAGCCCCAGCATTTT.

The chain is built from TRBV18 and TRBJ2-3, with TRBD1 matching over 9 bases. Trimming took 6 bases from V and 0 from J; bases not matched to a gene: 4. The CDR3 sequence is 15 residues long. Germline V gene data show CDR1 as KGHSH and CDR2 as LQKENI. CDR3 sequence (DNA): TGTGCCAGCTCTCAACAGGGGGCCAGCACAGATACGCAGTATTTT. This codes for CASSQQGASTDTQYF.

The chain recombines TRBV6-1 with TRBJ2-5; TRBD1 aligns across 8 bases. The CDR3 has 15 amino acids. With 0 bases clipped from V and 5 bases from J, the junction kept 5 bases outside the gene matches. CDR1 is MNHNS, CDR2 SASEGT, per germline. CDR3 residues: CASSEATGGWETQYF. The CDR3 bases are TGTGCCAGCAGTGAAGCAACAGGGGGTTGGGAGACCCAGTACTTC.

The rearrangement joins TRBV7-8 to TRBJ2-3; D is ambiguous. From germline, CDR1 is SGHVS and CDR2 FQNEAQ. With 4 bases removed from V and 3 bases from J, the gap between germline ends came to 11 bases. The CDR3 totals 14 residues. CDR3 sequence (DNA): TGTGCCAGCAGCTCCAATTACCGGACAGATACGCAGTATTTT. Its translation is CASSSNYRTDTQYF.

This sequence joins TRBV18 and TRBJ2-1, with 9 positions matching TRBD2. Germline CDR1 reads KGHSH; CDR2 reads LQKENI. The CDR3 loop spans 16 amino acids. V shed 3 bases and J 4 bases; nucleotides not matched to a gene: 7. The CDR3 DNA reads as TGTGCCAGCTCACCCCCCATAGCGGGGGCTTACAATGAGCAGTTCTTC. It codes for CASSPPIAGAYNEQFF.

The J gene is TRBJ1-1, the V gene TRBV6-5; D is unclear. The V gene lost 5 bases and the J gene lost 4 bases, with 17 bases spanning the gap. CDR1 is MNHEY and CDR2 is SVGAGI in the germline V gene. This CDR3 is 15 amino acids long. The DNA for the CDR3 is TGTGCCAGCAGTGGGAGTGTCTGGAGTCCCACTGAAGCTTTCTTT. Translation gives CASSGSVWSPTEAFF.

This clone was seen a few times. The chain uses TRBV7-9 and TRBJ1-5; tentatively, D is TRBD1 (6 bases). From germline, CDR1 is SEHNR and CDR2 FQNEAQ (reference sequence). The CDR3 covers 13 residues. Trimming shortened V by 5 bases and J by 12 bases, and 17 bases separated the two germline ends. The CDR3 reads CASSTGALSLQHF. The CDR3 DNA follows: TGTGCCAGCAGCACGGGGGCTTTGAGTCTCCAGCATTTT.

The V and J genes are TRBV14 and TRBJ1-2; TRBD1 matches 9 bases. The CDR3 covers 16 residues. The germline V gene encodes CDR1 SGHDN and CDR2 FVKESK. V shed 4 bases, J shed 5 bases, and the junction held 11 bases outside the gene matches. Here the CDR3 DNA reads TGTGCCAGCAGCCTGATATCGGGACAGGGTTCTTATGGCTACACCTTC. The encoded protein is CASSLISGQGSYGYTF.

This clone was seen once. At one of its ends the junction is not consistent with the germline gene, which may arise from a read error. This chain uses TRBV10-3 with TRBJ2-2; a weak D match, TRBD1 (5 bases). CDR1 is ENHRY, CDR2 SYGVKD, per germline. The CDR3 is made up of 11 amino acids. CDR3 region: CATQGPGELFF. The CDR3 DNA reads as TGCGCCACTCAGGGCCCCGGGGAGCTGTTTTTT.

This clone was seen a few times. The chain uses TRBV30 and TRBJ1-1; D ambiguous. V shed 1 base and J shed 3 bases, with 3 bases lying between them. The CDR3 totals 11 residues. Per germline, CDR1 GTSNPN and CDR2 SVGIG (reference sequence). CDR3 nucleotide sequence: TGTGCCTGGAGTGCTGACACTGAAGCTTTCTTT. This encodes CAWSADTEAFF.